The T cell receptor (beta chain) under discussion was sequenced for a study of OX40 agonist ivuxolimab in advanced cancers. Germline CDR1 SNHLY, CDR2 FYNNEI. The CDR3 is 11 residues long. V was clipped by 3 bases and J by 8 bases, with 4 bases between them. The assay was immunoSEQ multiplex PCR, and TCRdb's table has in-frame clones only and misses some. The sample has more than 35,000 clones; 60% to 85% are singletons. This clonotype was obtained from an adult with an advanced solid tumor such as melanoma, head and neck, liver or kidney cancer. This material consisted of CD4+ or CD8+ T cells sorted from blood, taken in a trial of the OX40 agonist ivuxolimab. This chain joins TRBV2 and TRBJ1-4, with D unresolved. The CDR3 sequence: CASSDWEKLFF. The CDR3 coding sequence is TGTGCCAGCAGTGACTGGGAAAAACTGTTTTTT.